This T cell receptor (beta chain) is drawn from a study of OX40 agonist ivuxolimab in advanced cancers. General study results and limits: It was not determined which antigens were specifically recognized by the peripheral T cells that had undergone clonal expansion. On average, a greater number of expanded clones characterised CD8+ T cells relative to CD4+.

Here immunoSEQ multiplex PCR was the method, and the copy in TCRdb shows in-frame clones only, minus some. This sample carries 55,000 or so clones, 70% to 90% of them seen once, and the ten largest clones take around 7%. A remark on this clone: Its antigen is not known.

The source of this sequence is an adult with an advanced solid tumor such as melanoma, head and neck, liver or kidney cancer. The sample here was CD4+ or CD8+ T cells sorted from blood, taken in a trial of the OX40 agonist ivuxolimab.

In DNA form, the CDR3 reads TGTGCCAGCAGCCCCGGGACAGTCAACTACGAGCAGTACTTC. Translated, it gives CASSPGTVNYEQYF. The V call is TRBV7-9, the J call TRBJ2-7, with 7 nucleotides matching TRBD1. The length of the CDR3 is 14 residues. The V segment lost 5 bases and the J segment 3 bases; nucleotides outside the gene matches: 7. The germline gives CDR1 SEHNR, CDR2 FQNEAQ (reference sequence).